This TCR beta chain was captured by sequencing in a study of PD-L1 blockade in urothelial cancer (dated by TCRdb to 2015 to 2018). Notes on the research overall: Therapy was started around 2014 for all patients, and atezolizumab 1,200 mg was administered intravenously every 3 weeks. About 90% of the roughly 29 patients were males with bladder-origin urothelial cancer, and about two thirds of the roughly 30 reported a prior smoking history. An ECOG performance status of 0 or 1 was recorded for the patients, and 0 to 3 prior chemotherapy regimens had been received by the patients. Blood samples were analyzed at two time points: 3 weeks after treatment start (second dose) and 6 weeks after treatment start. A median of about 140,000 T cells and fewer than 85,000 unique TCRs was obtained from blood samples, and a median clonality of around 0.072 was observed. The study was an exploratory multi-omic analysis of somatic, immune and clinical correlates of response to PD-L1 blockade with atezolizumab in urothelial cancer. Pretreatment tumor samples, along with matched peripheral blood collected serially before and after atezolizumab treatment, underwent TCR sequencing. Durable clinical benefit was defined as a progression-free survival longer than 6 months, and TCR features were additionally tested against progression-free survival and overall survival. Whole exome sequencing and RNA sequencing of pretreatment tumors were performed alongside TCR sequencing in the same patients. Eight or nine patients reached durable clinical benefit, while 20 patients did not. Pretreatment blood TCR-seq was available for about 27 patients, at least one posttreatment blood collection was obtained for 25 or so patients, and tumor TCR-seq was available for 25 or so patients.

Trimming takes 7 bases from V and 6 bases from J, and the germline ends sit 11 bases apart. The CDR3, from cysteine to phenylalanine, totals 12 residues. Left in the record is the CDR3 DNA by itself, 36 bases read in frame from the first base. From a lookup of the germline V gene (reference sequence), CDR1 and CDR2 are MNHEY and SMNVEV. Broad study findings and their caveats: Because the sample size was small (n ≈ 27) and many of the analyses were exploratory, the results are meant to be hypothesis-generating. Improved progression-free and overall survival was associated with having pretreatment peripheral blood TCR clonality below the median. Greater expansion of tumor-associated TCR clones in peripheral blood 3 weeks after the start of treatment was observed in patients with durable benefit (n of about 22, p = 0.022).

To estimate absolute template abundance from read counts, synthetic TCR analog templates were spiked into each PCR. The immunoSEQ assay used bias-controlled V and J gene primers to amplify TCRbeta CDR3 regions from genomic DNA. Sequencing of rearranged TCRbeta segments was performed at approximately 20X coverage. Turning to the authors' computational methods: Clustering was used to correct sequencing errors, and CDR3s were annotated against IMGT to assign V, D and J genes. Downstream analyses used only productive TCRbeta rearrangements, leaving out any out-of-frame or stop-codon sequences. To compute clonality, Shannon entropy was normalized by the log of the number of unique productive sequences and then subtracted from one. Clones differing between time points or between blood and tumor were identified using Fisher's exact test with Benjamini-Hochberg correction, with an adjusted p below 0.01 applied as the threshold. The source is immuneACCESS, and TCRdb retained only in-frame sequences with V and J called. Part of the clones is not carried over; for the studies checked, unresolved V genes explain less than half of this, and the remainder is unexplained. V, J and clone size are taken as reported in that table, and D and trimming were inferred from the DNA itself. Recorded for this sample are 25,000 to 30,000 clones; around 87% of them occurred a single time. The top ten clonotypes cover roughly 3.1% of the sample.

Concerning this clone: This clone's antigen is unknown. The input lacks base qualities; no much larger clone sits a single base away.

The cohort included under 35 patients with locally advanced or metastatic urothelial carcinoma who were treated at Memorial Sloan Kettering on a trial protocol. Peripheral blood mononuclear cells were collected pretreatment and during treatment, at between 1 and 8 total time points per patient. The Qiagen DNeasy Blood extraction kit was used to purify genomic DNA from total PBMCs and from tumor samples. PBMCs were collected pretreatment and during treatment and were isolated and stored as previously described. The source of this sequence is a middle-aged man with urothelial cancer. The rearranged chain carries TRBV27 and TRBJ2-3; 5 matching bases give a weak D call of TRBD2. Material: PBMCs, obtained around atezolizumab (anti-PD-L1) treatment. The CDR3 region reads CASMTGLDTQYF. The nucleotide sequence reads TGTGCCAGCATGACCGGACTTGATACGCAGTATTTT.